The rows below give T cell receptor beta chains drawn from one sample of a study of human T cells and chemical hapten exposure. MiXCR, run by TCRdb on the RACE reads, gives a single entry per CDR3 protein. The table shows 250,000 or so distinct CDR3 sequences, with over 8% occurring only once. This sample comprised whole blood, obtained in connection with sensitization to the hapten diphenylcyclopropenone (DPC). All receptors come from a woman aged 40 to 49 with alopecia areata. Some clones in this sample may be carry-over from other donors' samples. Both conserved end residues are part of each CDR3. The D gene is left open where the match is weak.

v_gene	len	d_gene	CDR3aa
TRBV29-1	12	NA	CSVDRGEETQYF
TRBV7-2	15	TRBD2	CASSLFLAAPGELFF
TRBV29-1	13	NA	CSARGLMNTEAFF
TRBV19	12	NA	CASSRVGQPQHF
TRBV29-1	13	NA	CSVDRIGRETQYF
TRBV9	13	NA	CASSVGNTGELFF
TRBV28	15	TRBD2	CASSISGSGTDTQYF
TRBV7-2	16	NA	CASSLVPTVLANVLTF
TRBV10-3	13	NA	CAISEPGYYGYTF
TRBV6-2/TRBV6-3	15	NA	CASSPTGRVGLIQYF
TRBV5-6	15	TRBD1	CASSLYGTDNEKLFF
TRBV4-2	13	NA	CASSQGGRQPQHF
TRBV10-3	14	TRBD1	CAISDGTGGDEQFF
TRBV10-3	15	TRBD1	CAISESGTDNQPQHF
TRBV20-1	12	TRBD2	CSVVGGSYEQYF
TRBV28	13	NA	CASRGAGRYEQYF
TRBV28	12	TRBD1	CASSDPGQDIYF
TRBV7-9	16	TRBD1	CASSLSKGQTYNEQFF
TRBV28	11	NA	CASSLKREQYF
TRBV10-3	11	NA	CATRGTGELFF
TRBV5-4	13	NA	CASSADREATQYF
TRBV3-1	14	TRBD2	CASSQSGSQNEQFF
TRBV7-7	15	TRBD1	CASSAAQHRGETQYF
TRBV12-3/TRBV12-4	16	TRBD1	CASSLVQGTANYGYTF
TRBV7-2	16	NA	CASSLRQPSSYNEQFF
TRBV29-1	14	TRBD1	CSVAVQGQGNGYTF
TRBV4-1	18	NA	CASSQGGETSSYNSPLHF
TRBV5-1	14	NA	CASSPFAGIYEQYF
TRBV12-3/TRBV12-4	13	TRBD2	CASRLAGTDTQYF
TRBV18	16	NA	CASSDGNQNSNQPQHF
TRBV7-9	13	TRBD2	CASSLGTSATQYF
TRBV2	15	TRBD2	CASRRASGSGNEQFF
TRBV10-3	12	NA	CAISGLGNTIYF
TRBV30	12	NA	CAWSSRAYEQYF
TRBV5-1	13	NA	CASSLGERSEAFF
TRBV4-2	15	TRBD2	CASSQEASGSLTQYF
TRBV24-1	21	TRBD2	CATSDSSPGSGLAGKTGELFF
TRBV10-3	13	TRBD2	CAIRPAGQETQYF
TRBV28	16	NA	CASTNTQGRVVDGYTF
TRBV20-1	14	NA	CSAPRGGQGSEQYF
TRBV6-1	14	TRBD1	CASSVDRVNEKLFF
TRBV7-9	15	NA	CASSFDSRGNSPLHF
TRBV3-1	14	NA	CASSQATVTDTQYF
TRBV12-3/TRBV12-4	12	TRBD1	CASKAAQGLCTF
TRBV12-3/TRBV12-4	13	NA	CASGRGSNQPQHF
TRBV7-9	14	NA	CASSPASFRGEAFF
TRBV30	12	NA	CAWSRRDTEAFF
TRBV28	13	NA	CASGWSVNQPQHF
TRBV7-9	15	NA	CASSLDNGGYTEAFF
TRBV20-1	14	NA	CSATESGPAYEQYF
TRBV6-2/TRBV6-3	19	TRBD2	CASSYSTASGRAGLNEQFF
TRBV6-2/TRBV6-3	15	TRBD1	CASRPQGATPDTQYF
TRBV9	17	NA	CASSADRSSGGLYEQYF
TRBV6-5	15	NA	CASSPSGTSNQPQHF